This T cell receptor beta chain originates from a study of blood T cell repertoires in COVID-19. This CDR3 region has 14 residues. The germline V gene encodes CDR1 MGHRA and CDR2 YSYEKL. V was trimmed by 3 bases and J by 5 bases, leaving 10 bases between them. The repertoire was sequenced with immunoSEQ multiplex PCR; TCRdb's copy has only in-frame clones and lacks some. The sample consists of some 180,000 clones, approximately 91% of them appearing once. The rearrangement joins TRBV4-1 to TRBJ2-2, with D unresolved. This receptor was obtained from a man in his forties or fifties with COVID-19, enrolled during active disease. Sequences were obtained from peripheral blood. CDR3: CASSQDTRTGELFF. In DNA form, the CDR3 reads TGCGCCAGCAGCCAGGATACCAGGACCGGGGAGCTGTTTTTT.